Below, 24 T cell receptor beta chains from the same sample are listed, as sequenced in a study of a mutant IDH1 vaccine in newly diagnosed glioma. Clones were sequenced by immunoSEQ multiplex PCR, and TCRdb holds only the in-frame ones, with some missing. In the table there are tens of thousands of clones, 89% of which are singletons. Time point in this sample: week 11, during vaccination. A 20-mer mutant IDH1 peptide at 300 ug was injected subcutaneously with topical imiquimod. No cognate antigen is known for these TCRs. The input for sequencing was PBMCs, taken from a glioma patient whose treatment included an IDH1 peptide vaccine. The receptors were sampled from a woman aged 40 to 50 with glioma.

This chain uses TRBV5-1 with TRBJ1-2; TRBD1 agrees at 7 bases. CDR1 is SGHRS, CDR2 YFSETQ, per germline. J lost 1 base, V lost 1 base, and 1 base had no gene match. This CDR3 spans 14 amino acids. As DNA, the CDR3 is TGCGCCAGCAGCTTGACAGGGGATAACTATGGCTACACCTTC. Residues: CASSLTGDNYGYTF.

Comment on this clone: Compared with germline, one end of the junction differs, possibly owing to a read error. In DNA, the CDR3 is TGTGCCAGCAGTCAAGCTAGCCTAAATGAGCAGTTCTTC. Translated: CASSQASLNEQFF. V is TRBV6-1 and J is TRBJ2-1; perhaps TRBD2 as D (5 bases). Germline values: CDR1 MNHNS, CDR2 SASEGT. There are 13 residues in the CDR3.

J is TRBJ1-4 and V is TRBV5-1, with 10 bases that match TRBD1. V lost 0 bases to trimming and J lost 7 bases; unmatched junction nucleotides: 15. The germline CDR1 and CDR2 sequences are SGHRS and YFSETQ. The length of the CDR3 is 19 residues. CDR3 nucleotide sequence: TGCGCCAGCAGCTTGGCAGGTTGGGACAGGGGCTACCTGACTGAAAAACTGTTTTTT. Encoded protein: CASSLAGWDRGYLTEKLFF.

About this clone itself: The DNA is left out, because the CDR3 cannot be placed on it with certainty; the CDR3 is given as TCRdb lists it. V usage is TRBV19 and J usage is TRBJ1-1; the D call in the table, TRBD1, was not verified against the DNA. Germline CDR1 is LNHDA and CDR2 is SQIVND (reference sequence). Both ends counted, the CDR3 spans 15 residues. The CDR3 sequence: CASTSDRGIYTEAFF.

This chain uses TRBV2 with TRBJ2-7; 8 nucleotides line up with TRBD1. Germline V gene sequence: CDR1 SNHLY, CDR2 FYNNEI. The CDR3 extends over 18 amino acids. V was pared by 5 bases and J by 5 bases, with 20 bases of the junction left unmatched. The CDR3 protein is CASSPLIKARDRSNEQYF. CDR3 DNA sequence: TGTGCCAGCAGTCCACTAATTAAGGCCCGGGACAGGAGTAACGAGCAGTACTTC.

The chain recombines TRBV2 with TRBJ2-2; 7 nucleotides match TRBD2. Germline V gene data show CDR1 as SNHLY and CDR2 as FYNNEI. V was pared by 5 bases and J by 4 bases, with 4 bases of the junction left unmatched. This CDR3 has 14 residues. The CDR3 bases are TGTGCCAGCAGTTTAGCGGGCCTCACCGGGGAGCTGTTTTTT. Residues: CASSLAGLTGELFF.

The rearrangement joins TRBV6-1 to TRBJ2-2; D unclear. CDR3 size: 13 residues. Germline CDR1 MNHNS, CDR2 SASEGT. V was cut by 4 bases and J by 5 bases, with 8 bases left in between. The CDR3 DNA is TGTGCCAGCAGTGGCTTGGGAACCGGGGAGCTGTTTTTT. Residues: CASSGLGTGELFF.

The chain recombines TRBV5-6 with TRBJ2-3; D is undetermined. CDR3 size: 13 residues. The V gene's germline CDR1 is SGHDT and CDR2 YYEEEE. V was pared by 5 bases and J by 4 bases, with 11 bases between. CDR3 loop: CASSYRRADTQYF. For the CDR3, the DNA is TGTGCCAGCAGTTATAGGCGAGCAGATACGCAGTATTTT. Complete variable domain (other parts from reference TRBV5-6 and TRBJ2-3): DAGVTQSPTHLIKTRGQQVTLRCSPKSGHDTVSWYQQALGQGPQFIFQYYEEEERQRGNFPDRFSGHQFPNYSSELNVNALLLGDSALYLCASSYRRADTQYFGPGTRLTVL.

This clone was detected a few times. This chain links TRBV4-3 with TRBJ1-1; unclear D gene. This CDR3 has 14 amino acids. Trimming left V 1 base short and J 10 bases short, with 16 bases between. Germline V gene sequence: CDR1 LGHNA, CDR2 YSLEER. In nucleotides, the CDR3 is TGCGCCAGCAGCCAAGCTGGAAACAGTCGAGGAGCTTTCTTT. Translation gives CASSQAGNSRGAFF.

The chain is built from TRBV30 and TRBJ2-1, with 7 bases lining up with TRBD2. The CDR3 runs to 13 residues. V gave up 1 base and J gave up 6 bases; unmatched junction bases: 3. CDR1 GTSNPN and CDR2 SVGIG come from the germline V gene (reference sequence). CDR3 loop: CAWSGLAGNEQFF. The CDR3, as DNA: TGTGCCTGGAGTGGCTTAGCGGGCAATGAGCAGTTCTTC.

The V call is TRBV2, the J call TRBJ1-4; D might be TRBD1 (5 bases). V was cut by 7 bases and J by 8 bases, with 17 bases left in between. Per the germline V gene, CDR1 is SNHLY and CDR2 is FYNNEI. The CDR3 contains 14 residues. In DNA form, the CDR3 reads TGTGCCAGCATCCTAGAGGAGGGGACCGAAAAACTGTTTTTT. It translates to CASILEEGTEKLFF.

The V call is TRBV14, the J call TRBJ2-7; possibly TRBD1 for D (6 bases). The germline V gene encodes CDR1 SGHDN and CDR2 FVKESK. Deletions cut 4 bases from V and 3 bases from J, with 16 bases between. The CDR3 runs to 15 residues. This chain's CDR3 is CASSLGQGYFYEQYF. The CDR3 DNA reads as TGTGCCAGCAGCCTCGGGCAGGGGTACTTCTACGAGCAGTACTTC.

The count of this clone is one. The chain has TRBV4-1 and TRBJ1-2, with TRBD1 matching over 8 bases. V lost 5 bases, J lost 6 bases, and 8 bases stayed unmatched. The CDR3 loop spans 14 amino acids. Germline V lookup: CDR1 MGHRA, CDR2 YSYEKL. Here the CDR3 reads CASSDSGQGDGYTF. CDR3 nucleotide sequence: TGCGCCAGCAGCGACAGTGGACAGGGCGATGGCTACACCTTC.

V is TRBV5-1 and J is TRBJ2-4, with 9 bases aligning to TRBD1. Per the germline V gene, CDR1 is SGHRS and CDR2 is YFSETQ. Losses at the gene ends were 0 bases for V and 2 bases for J; bases not matched to a gene: 9. The CDR3 runs 18 residues. The CDR3 protein is CASSLVPGQGGTKNIQYF. DNA for the CDR3: TGCGCCAGCAGCTTGGTGCCGGGACAGGGCGGAACCAAAAACATTCAGTACTTC.

This chain uses TRBV5-1 with TRBJ2-3; 9 bases fit TRBD2. J lost 0 bases, V lost 5 bases, and 7 bases had no gene match. The CDR3 sequence is 16 residues long. Germline values: CDR1 SGHRS, CDR2 YFSETQ. The chain's CDR3 is CASSPHTSGSTDTQYF. The CDR3 bases are TGCGCCAGCAGTCCCCACACTAGCGGGAGCACAGATACGCAGTATTTT.

The count of this clone is one. The genes are TRBV2 and TRBJ1-5; a weak D match, TRBD1 (6 bases). This CDR3 is built from 16 residues. CDR1 and CDR2 (germline): SNHLY, FYNNEI. The ends were cut back, 8 bases at V and 4 bases at J, with 21 bases in the middle. In DNA form, the CDR3 reads TGTGCCAGCTCAATGTTAGGGCAGGGGCTTAATCAGCCCCAGCATTTT. This sequence encodes CASSMLGQGLNQPQHF.

The V and J genes are TRBV7-2 and TRBJ2-5, with D possibly being TRBD1 (5 bases). The CDR3 length is 13 residues. Trimming removed 6 bases at V and 5 bases at J, with 13 bases between. CDR1 is SGHTA, CDR2 FQGNSA, per germline. The CDR3 sequence: CASRSKGKETQYF. CDR3 coding DNA: TGTGCCAGCAGATCAAAGGGGAAGGAGACCCAGTACTTC.

This clone came up once. The chain carries TRBV5-1 and TRBJ1-2, with TRBD1 identical over 7 bases. Germline CDR1 SGHRS, CDR2 YFSETQ. CDR3 length: 12 residues. Trimming took 0 bases from V and 8 from J; bases not matched to a gene: 1. Written as DNA, the CDR3 is TGCGCCAGCAGCTTGGGACAGGGCGGCTACACCTTC. It translates to CASSLGQGGYTF.

This clone was counted once. The chain is built from TRBV5-5 and TRBJ1-3; tentatively, D is TRBD1 (5 bases). CDR3 length: 16 amino acids. Trimming cost V 3 bases and J 0 bases, with 13 bases left between them. Per germline, CDR1 SGHKS and CDR2 YYEKEE (reference sequence). CDR3 sequence reads: CASSSITGTSGNTIYF. The CDR3 coding sequence is TGTGCCAGCAGCTCCATAACAGGAACCTCTGGAAACACCATATATTTT.

The chain carries TRBV7-9 and TRBJ1-1; no reliable D call. Per the germline V gene, CDR1 is SEHNR and CDR2 is FQNEAQ (reference sequence). V was shortened by 5 bases and J by 5 bases, with 12 bases between the two germline ends. The CDR3 is 13 amino acids. For the CDR3, the DNA is TGTGCCAGCAGCCCCCCCGTCGGGACTGAAGCTTTCTTT. It encodes CASSPPVGTEAFF. Using reference TRBV7-9 and TRBJ1-1 for the parts outside the CDR3, the full variable domain is DTGVSQNPRHKITKRGQNVTFRCDPISEHNRLYWYRQTLGQGPEFLTYFQNEAQLEKSRLLSDRFSAERPKGSFSTLEIQRTEQGDSAMYLCASSPPVGTEAFFGQGTRLTVV.

The CDR3 region is CAWTPLTVRQETQYF. The CDR3 DNA sequence: TGTGCCTGGACCCCCCTCACGGTCCGGCAAGAGACCCAGTACTTC. The chain links TRBV30 to TRBJ2-5, with no clear D. This CDR3 has 15 amino acids. CDR1 GTSNPN and CDR2 SVGIG come from the germline V gene (reference sequence). V lost 4 bases and J 2 bases, leaving 17 bases between the germline ends.

V is TRBV30 and J is TRBJ2-7; either TRBD1 or TRBD2 may fit D (5 bases each). Per the germline V gene, CDR1 is GTSNPN and CDR2 is SVGIG (reference sequence). The length of the CDR3 is 14 residues. The germline V and J ends were trimmed by 2 bases and 5 bases, with 16 bases remaining between them. The CDR3 here is CAWSLLGGVDEQYF. The CDR3 bases are TGTGCCTGGAGTCTTCTTGGGGGAGTAGACGAGCAGTACTTC.

The genes are TRBV2 and TRBJ2-7; D remains ambiguous. V was pared by 6 bases and J by 2 bases, with 11 bases between. In germline, CDR1 is SNHLY, CDR2 FYNNEI. The CDR3 sequence is 13 residues long. The CDR3 protein is CASRASTTYEQYF. CDR3 bases: TGTGCCAGCAGGGCGTCTACAACCTACGAGCAGTACTTC.

J is TRBJ1-2 and V is TRBV18, with D hard to call. V was cut by 1 base and J by 1 base, with 10 bases left in between. The germline CDR1 and CDR2 sequences are KGHSH and LQKENI. The CDR3 is made up of 15 amino acids. For the CDR3, the DNA is TGTGCCAGCTCACCACACCGGGAAGTTAACTATGGCTACACCTTC. It is translated as CASSPHREVNYGYTF.